Presented here are 8 T cell receptor beta chains from one specimen sequenced in a study of identical twins. TCRdb passed the 5' RACE reads through MiXCR, listing each CDR3 protein once. The sample consists of about 200,000 distinct CDR3 sequences, less than 20% of them appearing once. These same data were also listed under a study on T cells expressing NK-cell markers.

Sequenced: CD8+ T cells sorted from blood. The receptors come from a woman younger than 35 in good health.

The table lists this clonotype with a few counts. This chain uses TRBV3-1 with TRBJ2-2; D remains unclear. Germline V gives CDR1 LGHDT, CDR2 YNNKEL (reference sequence). V lost 0 bases, J lost 1 base, and 12 bases lay in between. This CDR3 region has 17 residues. The CDR3 DNA is TGTGCCAGCAGCCAAGATGCTCCCCGACGGAACACCGGGGAGCTGTTTTTT. The encoded protein is CASSQDAPRRNTGELFF.

This clonotype occurred a few times. J is TRBJ2-7 and V is TRBV4-3; 11 nucleotides align to TRBD2. The junction had 10 bases not matched to a gene; V was cut back by 0 bases and J by 12 bases. The CDR3 loop spans 15 amino acids. CDR1 and CDR2 from the germline V gene are LGHNA and YSLEER. The CDR3 is CASSQELAGVRQPYF. CDR3 nucleotides: TGCGCCAGCAGCCAAGAACTAGCGGGAGTTAGGCAGCCGTACTTC.

This rearrangement joins TRBV19 to TRBJ2-1, with a possible D match to TRBD1 (5 bases). There are 14 residues in the CDR3. Germline CDR1 reads LNHDA; CDR2 reads SQIVND (reference sequence). V was shortened by 1 base and J by 5 bases, with 9 bases between the two germline ends. DNA of the CDR3: TGTGCCAGTAGTATAGGGGGCTCGAACAATGAGCAGTTCTTC. This translates into CASSIGGSNNEQFF.

The rearrangement links TRBV20-1 to TRBJ2-3; 12 bases fit TRBD2. V lost 5 bases and J lost 6; bases outside the gene matches: 12. This CDR3 has 16 amino acids. Germline V gene data show CDR1 as DFQATT and CDR2 as SNEGSKA (reference sequence). CDR3 DNA sequence: TGCAGTGCTTCCGAGACTAGCGGGAGACCCTGGGATACGCAGTATTTT. This encodes CSASETSGRPWDTQYF.

This clonotype occurred many times. This chain uses TRBV12-3 or TRBV12-4 with TRBJ1-1, with D unresolved. V gave up 6 bases and J gave up 2 bases, with 4 bases separating them. The CDR3 has 11 amino acids. The CDR3 loop is CASRRNTEAFF. The CDR3 nucleotides read TGTGCCAGCAGGAGAAACACTGAAGCTTTCTTT.

In its sample, this clonotype was seen a few times. V is TRBV7-9 and J is TRBJ2-7; the match to TRBD2 covers 11 bases. With 2 bases clipped from V and 6 bases from J, the junction kept 3 bases outside the gene matches. Germline CDR1 reads SEHNR; CDR2 reads FQNEAQ (reference sequence). The CDR3 loop spans 14 amino acids. Written as DNA, the CDR3 is TGTGCCAGCAGCTTAACTAGCGGGGGCCTCGAGCAGTACTTC. Translated: CASSLTSGGLEQYF.

This clonotype was counted between two and nine times. The genes are TRBV12-3 or TRBV12-4 and TRBJ2-5; D may be TRBD1 (6 bases). The CDR3 sequence is 14 residues long. V was trimmed by 4 bases and J by 4 bases, leaving 13 bases between them. For the CDR3, the DNA is TGTGCCAGCAGTTGGGGACGGACAGTAGAGACCCAGTACTTC. Translating gives CASSWGRTVETQYF.

This clonotype was counted ten times or more. Written as DNA, the CDR3 is TGCGCCAGCAGCCCGATGATAGCGGGCAAGGGCACCGGGGAGCTGTTTTTT. Its translation: CASSPMIAGKGTGELFF. V is TRBV4-3 and J is TRBJ2-2; 7 bases fit TRBD2. The CDR3 runs 17 residues. V lost 4 bases to trimming and J lost 4 bases; unmatched junction nucleotides: 12. In germline, CDR1 is LGHNA, CDR2 YSLEER.